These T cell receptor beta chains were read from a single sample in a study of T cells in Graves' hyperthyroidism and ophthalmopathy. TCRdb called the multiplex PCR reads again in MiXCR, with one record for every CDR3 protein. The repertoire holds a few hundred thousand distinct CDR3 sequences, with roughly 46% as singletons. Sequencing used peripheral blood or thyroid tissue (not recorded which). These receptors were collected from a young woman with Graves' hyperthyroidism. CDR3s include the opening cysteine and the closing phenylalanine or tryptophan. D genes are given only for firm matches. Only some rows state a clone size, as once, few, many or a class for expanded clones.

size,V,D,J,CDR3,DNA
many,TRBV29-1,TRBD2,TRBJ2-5,CSVEKKAGGRETQYF,TGCAGCGTTGAAAAAAAGGCGGGAGGGCGAGAGACCCAGTACTTC
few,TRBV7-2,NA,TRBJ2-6,CASSLSLTF,TGTGCCAGCAGCTTATCCCTGACTTTC
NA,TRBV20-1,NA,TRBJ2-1,CSADWGWEPNNEQFF,TGCAGTGCTGATTGGGGCTGGGAGCCGAACAATGAGCAGTTCTTC
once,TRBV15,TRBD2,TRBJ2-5,CATSRDLVLAGAETQYF,TGTGCCACCAGCAGAGATTTAGTTCTAGCGGGAGCAGAGACCCAGTACTTC
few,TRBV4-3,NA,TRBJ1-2,CASSQDTGGSSYGYTF,TGCGCCAGCAGCCAAGATACGGGGGGGAGTTCCTATGGCTACACCTTC
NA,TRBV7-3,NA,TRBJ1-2,CASSLTGLEPTYGYTF,TGTGCCAGCAGCTTAACAGGACTGGAGCCGACCTATGGCTACACCTTC
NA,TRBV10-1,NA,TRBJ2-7,CASSPLRYGQYF,TGCGCCAGCAGCCCCCTCAGGTACGGGCAGTACTTC
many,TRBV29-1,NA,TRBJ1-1,CSVLTPNTEAFF,TGCAGCGTGCTAACACCGAACACTGAAGCTTTCTTT
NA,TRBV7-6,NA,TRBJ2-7,CASGGETPSYGQYF,TGTGCCAGCGGCGGTGAGACTCCCTCCTACGGGCAGTACTTC
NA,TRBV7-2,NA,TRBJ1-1,CASSPGAGQVDF,TGTGCCAGCAGCCCCGGGGCAGGGCAGGTGGACTTT
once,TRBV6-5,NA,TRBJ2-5,CASSYQGAVETQYF,TGTGCCAGCAGTTACCAAGGGGCAGTAGAGACCCAGTACTTC
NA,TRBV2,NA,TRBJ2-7,CASSSFSQSSYNEQYF,TGTGCCAGCAGTTCATTTTCACAGAGCTCCTACAATGAGCAGTACTTC
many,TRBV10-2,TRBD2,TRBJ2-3,CASSPSGRTDTQYF,TGCGCCAGCAGTCCTAGCGGGAGGACAGATACGCAGTATTTT
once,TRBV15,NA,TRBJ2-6,CATSRDLLDRANVLTF,TGTGCCACCAGCAGAGATTTGCTGGACAGGGCCAACGTCCTGACTTTC
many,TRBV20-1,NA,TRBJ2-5,CSAFRGLQETQYF,TGCAGTGCTTTCAGGGGCTTACAAGAGACCCAGTACTTC
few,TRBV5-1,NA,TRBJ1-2,CASSLVLGKRANYGYTF,TGCGCCAGCAGCTTGGTGTTGGGAAAAAGAGCTAACTATGGCTACACCTTC
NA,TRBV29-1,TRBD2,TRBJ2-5,CSVVGTSGSSETQYF,TGCAGCGTTGTAGGGACTAGCGGGAGTTCAGAGACCCAGTACTTC
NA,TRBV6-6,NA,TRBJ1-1,CASSSGGFERGTEAFF,TGTGCCAGCAGTTCGGGCGGATTCGAACGGGGCACTGAAGCTTTCTTT
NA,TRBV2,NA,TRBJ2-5,CASSEMSGYTFGSGTQYF,NA
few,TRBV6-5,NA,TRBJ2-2,CASWPGTAGELFF,TGTGCCAGCTGGCCGGGGACGGCCGGGGAGCTGTTTTTT
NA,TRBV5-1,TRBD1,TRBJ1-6,CAGSGGQKNSPLHF,TGCGCCGGCAGCGGGGGACAGAAAAATTCACCCCTCCACTTT
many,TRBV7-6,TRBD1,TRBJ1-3,CASSLEGTEPYSGNTIYF,TGTGCCAGCAGCTTAGAGGGGACAGAACCATACTCTGGAAACACCATATATTTT
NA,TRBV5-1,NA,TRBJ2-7,CASSDRVGSYEQYF,TGCGCCAGCAGCGACCGGGTGGGCTCCTACGAGCAGTACTTC
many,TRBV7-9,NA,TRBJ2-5,CASSLGQVPQGTQYF,TGTGCCAGCAGCTTAGGACAGGTCCCCCAGGGGACCCAGTACTTC
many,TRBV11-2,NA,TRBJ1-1,CASSPGGAVAFF,TGTGCCTCTTCGCCGGGGGGCGCGGTAGCTTTCTTT